Below, 9 T cell receptor beta chains from the same sample are listed, as sequenced in a study of patients and donors after allogeneic stem cell transplantation. TCRdb itself ran the RT-PCR reads through MiXCR, one entry per CDR3 protein. The data hold about 960,000 distinct CDR3 sequences, with approximately 18% observed a single time. The source material was blood, either unsorted or a sorted T cell fraction (not recorded which). These TCRs come from a human donor who was either an allogeneic HSCT recipient or a stem cell or donor lymphocyte infusion donor (not recorded which). It is not recorded whose cells these are; they may come from a transplant donor.

In its sample, this clonotype was seen a few times. The V and J genes are TRBV20-1 and TRBJ2-5, with a weak D call TRBD2 (6 bases). The V gene lost 5 bases and the J gene lost 4 bases, with 17 bases spanning the gap. This CDR3 is built from 14 residues. CDR1 DFQATT and CDR2 SNEGSKA come from the germline V gene (reference sequence). The CDR3 DNA follows: TGCAGTGCTTTCACCTCGACTAGTCTAGAGACCCAGTACTTC. Protein product: CSAFTSTSLETQYF.

This clonotype was seen only a few times. This CDR3 is CSARIPTSGSTDTQYF. DNA for the CDR3: TGCAGTGCTAGGATTCCGACTAGCGGGAGCACAGATACGCAGTATTTT. The chain links TRBV20-1 to TRBJ2-3, with TRBD2 matching over 10 bases. V gave up 3 bases and J gave up 0 bases; unmatched junction bases: 6. CDR1 DFQATT and CDR2 SNEGSKA come from the germline V gene (reference sequence). The length of the CDR3 is 16 residues.

This clonotype was detected a few times. The chain is built from TRBV9 and TRBJ1-2, with 8 bases matching TRBD1. V shed 0 bases and J 8 bases; nucleotides not matched to a gene: 9. CDR1 is SGDLS and CDR2 is YYNGEE in the germline V gene. The CDR3 length is 15 residues. This chain's CDR3 is CASSVAQGAQSGYTF. Written as DNA, the CDR3 is TGTGCCAGCAGCGTAGCTCAGGGGGCGCAATCGGGCTACACCTTC.

This clonotype has a count of ten or more. The chain couples TRBV27 to TRBJ1-1; D gene ambiguous. This CDR3 has 15 amino acids. Germline loops: CDR1 MNHEY, CDR2 SMNVEV (reference sequence). The V end was cut by 6 bases, the J end by 1 base, with 15 bases between. In DNA, the CDR3 is TGTGCCAGCAGCCTTACGGGTAGAAGGAACACTGAAGCTTTCTTT. This encodes CASSLTGRRNTEAFF.

In DNA form, the CDR3 reads TGTGCCAGTACCCAGACTAGCGGCCGATGGGAGACCCAGTACTTC. Translation gives CASTQTSGRWETQYF. J is TRBJ2-5 and V is TRBV19; 9 bases agree with TRBD2. CDR3 length equals 15 residues. Germline V gene lookup returns CDR1 LNHDA and CDR2 SQIVND (reference sequence). V gave up 7 bases and J gave up 5 bases; unmatched junction bases: 11.

This clonotype was seen repeatedly, ten times or more. The rearrangement uses TRBV12-3 or TRBV12-4 and TRBJ2-1, with TRBD2 identical over 12 bases. The CDR3 extends over 14 amino acids. V was pared by 7 bases and J by 9 bases, with 7 bases of the junction left unmatched. Here the CDR3 DNA reads TGTGCCAGCACCTCACTAGCGGGGGGTGGTGAGCAGTTCTTC. This gives the protein CASTSLAGGGEQFF.

This clonotype was detected many times. This rearrangement joins TRBV12-3 or TRBV12-4 to TRBJ1-4, with D possibly matching TRBD1 (5 bases). This CDR3 comprises 13 residues. V lost 3 bases to trimming and J lost 8 bases, with 10 bases between them. The CDR3 region has the DNA TGTGCCAGCAGTTTTCGGGGGAACGAAAAACTGTTTTTT. The encoded protein is CASSFRGNEKLFF.

The chain has TRBV20-1 and TRBJ1-5; D gene uncertain. Germline CDR1 reads DFQATT; CDR2 reads SNEGSKA (reference sequence). Trimming shortened V by 3 bases and J by 1 base, and 13 bases separated the two germline ends. The CDR3 contains 15 residues. The chain's CDR3 is CSASEGALSNQPQHF. The CDR3 DNA reads as TGCAGTGCTAGTGAGGGAGCCCTAAGCAATCAGCCCCAGCATTTT.

This chain uses TRBV6-1 with TRBJ2-3, with D possibly TRBD2 on 6 matching bases. V was clipped by 4 bases and J by 3 bases, with 14 bases between them. There are 15 residues in the CDR3. The germline CDR1 and CDR2 sequences are MNHNS and SASEGT. The CDR3 DNA reads TGTGCCAGCAGTGTACAGCGGGTTGGGACAGATACGCAGTATTTT. This encodes CASSVQRVGTDTQYF.